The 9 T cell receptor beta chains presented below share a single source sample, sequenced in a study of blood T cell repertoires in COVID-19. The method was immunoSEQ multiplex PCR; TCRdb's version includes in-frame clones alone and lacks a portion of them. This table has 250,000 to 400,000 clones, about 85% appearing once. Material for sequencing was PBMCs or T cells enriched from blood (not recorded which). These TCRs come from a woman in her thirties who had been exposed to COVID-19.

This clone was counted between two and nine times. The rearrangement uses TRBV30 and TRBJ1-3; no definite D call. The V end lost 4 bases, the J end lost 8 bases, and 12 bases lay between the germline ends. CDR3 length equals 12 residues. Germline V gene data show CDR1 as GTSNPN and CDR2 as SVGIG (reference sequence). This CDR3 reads CAWTVGSHTIYF. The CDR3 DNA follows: TGTGCCTGGACCGTTGGCTCACACACCATATATTTT.

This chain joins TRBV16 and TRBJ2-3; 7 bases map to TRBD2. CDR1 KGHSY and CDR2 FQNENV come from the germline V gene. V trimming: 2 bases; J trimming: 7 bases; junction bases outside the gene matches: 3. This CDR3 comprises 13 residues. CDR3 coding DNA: TGTGCCAGCAGCCAAGGGGAGGGAAATACGCAGTATTTT. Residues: CASSQGEGNTQYF.

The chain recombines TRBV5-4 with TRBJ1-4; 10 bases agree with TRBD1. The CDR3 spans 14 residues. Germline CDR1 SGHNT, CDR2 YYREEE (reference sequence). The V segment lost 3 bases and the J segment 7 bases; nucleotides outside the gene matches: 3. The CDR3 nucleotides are TGTGCCAGCAGCTCGGGACAGGGGATTGAAAAACTGTTTTTT. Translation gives CASSSGQGIEKLFF.

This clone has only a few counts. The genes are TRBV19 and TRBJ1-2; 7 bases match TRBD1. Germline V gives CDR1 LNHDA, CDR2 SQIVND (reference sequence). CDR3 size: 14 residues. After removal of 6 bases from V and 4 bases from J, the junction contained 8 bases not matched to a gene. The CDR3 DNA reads TGTGCCAGTAGAACGGGACAGCGTTTCTATGGCTACACCTTC. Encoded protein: CASRTGQRFYGYTF.

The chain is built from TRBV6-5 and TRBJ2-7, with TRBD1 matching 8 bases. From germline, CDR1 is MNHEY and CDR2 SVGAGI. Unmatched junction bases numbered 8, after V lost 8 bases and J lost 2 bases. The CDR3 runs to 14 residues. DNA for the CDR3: TGTGCCAGCGCACGGGACAGGATCACCTACGAGCAGTACTTC. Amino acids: CASARDRITYEQYF.

The CDR3 protein is CSGGAGTGRGYTF. The CDR3 bases are TGCAGCGGGGGGGCCGGGACAGGTAGAGGCTACACCTTC. The V call is TRBV29-1, the J call TRBJ1-2; 8 nucleotides align to TRBD1. The V and J ends lost 7 bases and 8 bases, in that order; junction bases with no gene match: 12. The CDR3 spans 13 residues. Germline loops: CDR1 SQVTM, CDR2 ANQGSEA.

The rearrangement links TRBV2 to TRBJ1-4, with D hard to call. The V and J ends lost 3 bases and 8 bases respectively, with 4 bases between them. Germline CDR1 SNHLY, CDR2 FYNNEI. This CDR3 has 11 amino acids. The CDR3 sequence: CASSDSEKLFF. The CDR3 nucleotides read TGTGCCAGCAGTGATTCAGAAAAACTGTTTTTT.

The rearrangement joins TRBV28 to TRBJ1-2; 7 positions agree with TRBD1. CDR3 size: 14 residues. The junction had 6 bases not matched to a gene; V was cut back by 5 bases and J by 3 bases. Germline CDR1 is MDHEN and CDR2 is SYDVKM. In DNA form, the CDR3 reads TGTGCCAGCAGTGACAGGACAGGCGACTATGGCTACACCTTC. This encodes CASSDRTGDYGYTF.

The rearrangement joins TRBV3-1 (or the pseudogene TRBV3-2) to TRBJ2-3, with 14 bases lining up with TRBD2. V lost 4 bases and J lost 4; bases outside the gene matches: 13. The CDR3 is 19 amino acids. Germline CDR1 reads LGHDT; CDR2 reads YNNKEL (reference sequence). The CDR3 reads CASSPPTTTGLAGADTQYF. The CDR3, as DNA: TGTGCCAGCAGCCCTCCAACGACCACGGGACTAGCGGGAGCAGATACGCAGTATTTT.